A single sample gave rise to the 21 T cell receptor beta chains below, sequenced in a study of tumor-infiltrating lymphocytes in glioblastoma multiforme. Multiple V-beta primers and a C-beta primer amplified TCRB from RNA. TCRdb analysed the multiplex PCR reads with MiXCR anew, one entry per CDR3 protein. The sample contains around 10,000 distinct CDR3 sequences, 66% of which appear only once. Sequenced material: brain tumor tissue. These receptors were collected from a male donor with glioblastoma.

On this clonotype itself: The junction departs from the called germline gene at one end, perhaps through a read error. V gene TRBV6-1 combines with J gene TRBJ2-1; TRBD2 matches 11 bases. Germline V gene sequence: CDR1 MNHNS, CDR2 SASEGT. The length of the CDR3 is 16 residues. The CDR3 reads CASSVSQLAGAYEQFF. In nucleotides, the CDR3 is TGTGCCAGCAGTGTATCCCAACTAGCGGGAGCTTATGAACAGTTCTTC.

The rearrangement uses TRBV4-1 and TRBJ2-7, with 8 nucleotides matching TRBD1. CDR1 MGHRA and CDR2 YSYEKL come from the germline V gene. The CDR3 covers 13 residues. V gave up 5 bases and J gave up 2 bases; unmatched junction bases: 2. CDR3 sequence reads: CASSGDRTYEQYF. The CDR3 nucleotides read TGCGCCAGCAGCGGGGACAGGACCTACGAGCAGTACTTC.

This clonotype is termed medium-sized (0.01 to 0.1%). The chain links TRBV29-1 to TRBJ2-5; the D gene is possibly TRBD1 (6 bases). The CDR3 runs 15 residues. Trimming shortened V by 5 bases and J by 1 base, and 17 bases separated the two germline ends. Germline loops: CDR1 SQVTM, CDR2 ANQGSEA. The CDR3 DNA follows: TGCAGCGTTCAAAAGGACAGCATAATCCAAGAGACCCAGTACTTC. Translation: CSVQKDSIIQETQYF.

On this clonotype: A much bigger clone sits one base away, suggesting this may be a read error. The chain employs TRBV2 and TRBJ2-5, with TRBD2 matching over 8 bases. V gave up 5 bases and J gave up 5 bases; unmatched junction bases: 7. Germline-derived CDR1 and CDR2 are SNHLY and FYNNEI. The CDR3 covers 14 residues. CDR3 region: CASSSTGREETQYF. For the CDR3, the DNA is TGTGCCAGCAGTTCTACCGGGAGGGAGGAGACCCAGTACTTC.

V is TRBV28 and J is TRBJ2-5; possibly TRBD1 for D (6 bases). The CDR3 sequence is 15 residues long. Trimming shortened V by 3 bases and J by 5 bases, and 16 bases separated the two germline ends. Germline values: CDR1 MDHEN, CDR2 SYDVKM. The chain's CDR3 is CASSFGMAGEETQYF. CDR3 nucleotide sequence: TGTGCCAGCAGTTTTGGGATGGCAGGGGAGGAGACCCAGTACTTC.

A single count supports this clonotype. This sequence joins TRBV29-1 and TRBJ2-7; D remains unclear. The V end was cut by 6 bases, the J end by 3 bases, with 12 bases between. CDR3 length: 12 residues. CDR1 and CDR2 from the germline V gene are SQVTM and ANQGSEA. The chain's CDR3 is CSVIRTLYEQYF. CDR3 DNA: TGCAGCGTCATCAGGACCCTCTACGAGCAGTACTTC.

V usage is TRBV2 and J usage is TRBJ2-2; D ambiguous. Germline values: CDR1 SNHLY, CDR2 FYNNEI. V lost 8 bases to trimming and J lost 4 bases, with 14 bases between them. The CDR3 length is 14 residues. The CDR3 sequence: CASETRERTGELFF. CDR3 bases: TGTGCCAGCGAGACCCGAGAACGCACCGGGGAGCTGTTTTTT.

This chain links TRBV29-1 with TRBJ2-2, with 11 bases aligning to TRBD1. J was trimmed by 6 bases and V by 4 bases; bases with no gene match: 4. Germline V gives CDR1 SQVTM, CDR2 ANQGSEA. The CDR3 is 14 residues long. The CDR3 nucleotides are TGCAGCGTTGCGCCGGGACAGGGGGCCGGGGAGCTGTTTTTT. Its translation: CSVAPGQGAGELFF.

Within the sample, this clonotype is large. The chain employs TRBV29-1 and TRBJ2-7; 10 bases are shared with TRBD1. With 5 bases clipped from V and 4 bases from J, the junction kept 5 bases outside the gene matches. Per germline, CDR1 SQVTM and CDR2 ANQGSEA. This CDR3 contains 13 residues. The CDR3 spells CSVTGTGDYEQYF. For the CDR3, the DNA is TGCAGCGTTACCGGGACAGGGGATTACGAGCAGTACTTC.

Points on this clonotype: No conserved phenylalanine or tryptophan ends this CDR3, so it is likely a read error. V and J are TRBV29-1 and TRBJ2-1; 14 positions agree with TRBD2. Germline-derived CDR1 and CDR2 are SQVTM and ANQGSEA. V dropped 3 bases and J dropped 6; count of bases not matched to a gene: 1. This CDR3 has 14 amino acids. The CDR3 here is CSVDGLAGGNEQFL. CDR3 nucleotides: TGCAGCGTTGATGGACTAGCGGGAGGCAATGAGCAGTTCTTA.

V is TRBV11-1 and J is TRBJ2-1, with D maybe TRBD2 (5 bases). Germline V gene sequence: CDR1 SGHAT, CDR2 FQDESV (reference sequence). The CDR3 spans 13 residues. Deletions cut 10 bases from V and 7 bases from J, with 17 bases between. CDR3 DNA: TGTGCCAACACCTGGGAAGTAGCGAATGAGCAGTTCTTC. Its translation is CANTWEVANEQFF.

The chain couples TRBV6-2 or TRBV6-3 to TRBJ1-2; D is unresolved. The CDR3 is made up of 12 amino acids. Per germline, CDR1 MNHEY and CDR2 SVGEGT. V lost 2 bases and J lost 12, with 13 bases in between. CDR3 sequence reads: CASSYGIYDNTF. The CDR3 DNA follows: TGTGCCAGCAGTTACGGGATCTATGACAACACCTTC.

About this clonotype itself: A read error is likely, as this CDR3 ends without the conserved phenylalanine or tryptophan. The chain is built from TRBV20-1 and TRBJ2-7; the D gene is possibly TRBD2 (5 bases). Trimming pared 3 bases from V and 6 bases from J, leaving 21 bases between. Germline values: CDR1 DFQATT, CDR2 SNEGSKA (reference sequence). The length of the CDR3 is 15 residues. The CDR3 DNA reads as TGCAGTGCTAGCGCATTTGGGAGTACGGCCGTCGAGCAGTACTCC. Protein product: CSASAFGSTAVEQYS.

This clonotype was seen at least ten times. The V call is TRBV29-1, the J call TRBJ2-3; no definite D call. The V end lost 6 bases, the J end lost 8 bases, and 24 bases lay between the germline ends. The CDR3 totals 15 residues. Germline lookup yields CDR1 SQVTM and CDR2 ANQGSEA. CDR3 sequence (DNA): TGCAGCGTATCGGTACGTTTCTCGAAGTTGGTTACGCAGTATTTT. Residues: CSVSVRFSKLVTQYF.

A remark on this clonotype: Its ends do not fully match the called genes, so a read error is possible. The V call is TRBV6-1, the J call TRBJ2-7; TRBD2 might be the D (6 bases). This CDR3 has 14 amino acids. Germline CDR1 MNHNS, CDR2 SASEGT. The CDR3, as DNA: TGTGCCAGCAGTAGCCGGGACTCCCCATGGGAGCAATATTTC. Translation gives CASSSRDSPWEQYF.

Turning to this clonotype: No conserved phenylalanine or tryptophan is present at the end of the CDR3, so a read error is the likely explanation. CDR3 coding DNA: TGTGCCAGCAGCTTAACCAGCGGCCCCACAGATATGCAGTATTAT. It codes for CASSLTSGPTDMQYY. This chain uses TRBV11-1 with TRBJ2-3; D is possibly TRBD2 (5 bases). The CDR3 runs 15 residues. CDR1 SGHAT and CDR2 FQDESV come from the germline V gene (reference sequence).

The chain couples TRBV4-2 to TRBJ2-3; D call uncertain. The germline V gene has CDR1 LGHNA and CDR2 YNFKEQ. The length of the CDR3 is 15 residues. The ends were cut back, 0 bases at V and 12 bases at J, with 19 bases in the middle. The CDR3 coding sequence is TGTGCCAGCAGCCAAGATATCAGTTCCACAGAAACCCAGTATTTT. It specifies CASSQDISSTETQYF.

Regarding this clonotype: Sequence at one end of the junction differs from germline and may be a read error. This chain links TRBV20-1 with TRBJ2-4, with 10 positions matching TRBD1. In germline, CDR1 is DFQATT, CDR2 SNEGSKA (reference sequence). This CDR3 contains 19 residues. The CDR3 DNA follows: TGCAGTACTAGAGACCCGGACAGGGGGATTCGGAAAGCCGAAAGCATTCAGTACTTC. Encoded protein: CSTRDPDRGIRKAESIQYF.

This clonotype showed up many times. The chain joins TRBV5-1 to TRBJ1-4; unclear D gene. The CDR3 covers 15 residues. Germline V gives CDR1 SGHRS, CDR2 YFSETQ. Trimming removed 0 bases at V and 3 bases at J, with 9 bases between. The CDR3 sequence is CASSLEVQPNEKLFF. CDR3 nucleotide sequence: TGCGCCAGCAGCTTGGAGGTACAGCCTAATGAAAAACTGTTTTTT.

By share, this clonotype ranks as medium-sized. This chain connects TRBV12-3 or TRBV12-4 to TRBJ1-5, with 7 bases that match TRBD1. The trim removed 5 bases at V and 9 bases at J, leaving 7 bases unmatched. The CDR3 has 13 residues. The CDR3 bases are TGTGCCAGCAGTGCGACAGGGATGGTGCCCCAGCATTTT. Translation: CASSATGMVPQHF.

This clonotype is deemed medium-sized. The chain couples TRBV6-2 or TRBV6-3 to TRBJ1-2; 8 bases fit TRBD1. J was trimmed by 0 bases and V by 6 bases; bases with no gene match: 3. The CDR3 sequence is 14 residues long. Germline values: CDR1 MNHEY, CDR2 SVGEGT. The CDR3 loop reads CASSRDRTNYGYTF. The DNA for the CDR3 is TGTGCCAGCAGCCGGGACAGGACTAACTATGGCTACACCTTC.